This T cell receptor beta chain came from a study of blood T cell repertoires in COVID-19. Turning to the study itself: The samples span acute and convalescent COVID-19 from the United States, Italy and Spain. PBMCs, B-cell-depleted T cells, or T cells were the source of the cDNA or gDNA that made up the material.

Authors' data handling: Estimated nucleated cell counts came from reference gene primer amplification. The method was immunoSEQ multiplex PCR; TCRdb's version includes in-frame clones alone and lacks a portion of them. V and J calls and clone size are copied from that table; D and trimming were computed from the DNA. The table has around 95,000 clones, just over 85% seen once. The CDR3 spans 14 residues. From germline, CDR1 is SGHDT and CDR2 YYEEEE. Trimming took 5 bases from V and 0 from J, leaving 9 bases between them. This clone came up once. The J gene is TRBJ1-5, the V gene TRBV5-6; D gene ambiguous. This sequence originates from a human donor in a cohort sampled during active COVID-19. Sequenced input: peripheral blood. The CDR3 protein is CASSLGYSNQPQHF. The CDR3 DNA reads as TGTGCCAGCAGTCTCGGTTATAGCAATCAGCCCCAGCATTTT.